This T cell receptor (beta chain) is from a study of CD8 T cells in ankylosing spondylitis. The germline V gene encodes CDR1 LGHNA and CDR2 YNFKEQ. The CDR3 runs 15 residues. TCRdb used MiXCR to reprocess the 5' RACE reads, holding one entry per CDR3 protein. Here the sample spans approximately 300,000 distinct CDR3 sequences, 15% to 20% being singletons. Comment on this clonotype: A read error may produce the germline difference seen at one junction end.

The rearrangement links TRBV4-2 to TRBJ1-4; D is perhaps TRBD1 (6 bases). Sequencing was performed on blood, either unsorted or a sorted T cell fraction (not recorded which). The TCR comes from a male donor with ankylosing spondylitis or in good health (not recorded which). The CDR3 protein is CASSQVQGRGEKLFF. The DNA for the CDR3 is TGTGCCAGTAGCCAAGTCCAGGGTAGGGGGGAAAAACTGTTTTTT.